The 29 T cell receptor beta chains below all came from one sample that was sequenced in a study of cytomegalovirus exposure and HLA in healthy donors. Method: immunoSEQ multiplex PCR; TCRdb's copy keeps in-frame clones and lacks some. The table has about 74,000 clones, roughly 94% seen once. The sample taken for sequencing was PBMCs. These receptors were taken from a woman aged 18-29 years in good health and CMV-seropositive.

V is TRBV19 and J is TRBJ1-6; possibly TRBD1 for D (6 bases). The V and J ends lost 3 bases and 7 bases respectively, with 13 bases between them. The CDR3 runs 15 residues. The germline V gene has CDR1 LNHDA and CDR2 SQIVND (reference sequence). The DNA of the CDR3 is TGTGCCAGTAGTATCATACAGGGTGCAAATTCACCCCTCCACTTT. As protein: CASSIIQGANSPLHF.

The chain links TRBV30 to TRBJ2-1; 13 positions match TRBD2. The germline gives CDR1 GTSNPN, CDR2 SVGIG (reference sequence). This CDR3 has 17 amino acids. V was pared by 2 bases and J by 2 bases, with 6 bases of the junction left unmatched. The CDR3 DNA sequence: TGTGCCTGGAGTCTCCCGACTAGCGGGGGGCCCTACAATGAGCAGTTCTTC. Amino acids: CAWSLPTSGGPYNEQFF.

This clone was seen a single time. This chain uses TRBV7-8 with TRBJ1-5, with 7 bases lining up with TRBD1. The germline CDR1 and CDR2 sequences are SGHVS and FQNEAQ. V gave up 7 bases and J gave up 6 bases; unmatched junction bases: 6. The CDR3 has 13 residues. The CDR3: CASTAGGGQPQHF. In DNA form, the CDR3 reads TGTGCCAGCACCGCAGGGGGAGGTCAGCCCCAGCATTTT.

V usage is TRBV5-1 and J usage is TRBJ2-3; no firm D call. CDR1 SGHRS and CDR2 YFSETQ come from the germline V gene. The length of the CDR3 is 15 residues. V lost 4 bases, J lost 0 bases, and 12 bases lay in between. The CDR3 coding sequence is TGCGCCAGCAGCCTAGACGGTTTCAGCACAGATACGCAGTATTTT. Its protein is CASSLDGFSTDTQYF.

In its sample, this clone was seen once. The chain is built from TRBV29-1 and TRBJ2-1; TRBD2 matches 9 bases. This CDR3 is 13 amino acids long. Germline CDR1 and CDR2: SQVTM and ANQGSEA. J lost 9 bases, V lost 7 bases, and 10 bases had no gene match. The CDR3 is CSALKRGAVEQFF. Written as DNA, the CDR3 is TGCAGCGCCCTCAAGCGGGGGGCCGTTGAGCAGTTCTTC.

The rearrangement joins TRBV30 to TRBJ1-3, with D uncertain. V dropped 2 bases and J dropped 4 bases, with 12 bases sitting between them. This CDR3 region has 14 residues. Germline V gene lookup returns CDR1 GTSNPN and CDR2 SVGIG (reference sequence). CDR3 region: CAWSSMGDGNTIYF. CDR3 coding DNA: TGTGCCTGGAGTTCTATGGGCGACGGAAACACCATATATTTT.

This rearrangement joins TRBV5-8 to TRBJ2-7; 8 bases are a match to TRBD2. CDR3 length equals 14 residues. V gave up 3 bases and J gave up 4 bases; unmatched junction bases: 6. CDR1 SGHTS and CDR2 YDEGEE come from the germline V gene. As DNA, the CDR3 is TGTGCCAGCAGCTGGCGGGAGGCCTCTTACGAGCAGTACTTC. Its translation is CASSWREASYEQYF.

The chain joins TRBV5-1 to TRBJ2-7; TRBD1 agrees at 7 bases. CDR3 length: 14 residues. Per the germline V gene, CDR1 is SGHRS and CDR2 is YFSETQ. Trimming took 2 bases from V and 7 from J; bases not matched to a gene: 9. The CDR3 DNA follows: TGCGCCAGCAGCTTTGATAAGGGGGCGCGGGAGCAGTACTTC. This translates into CASSFDKGAREQYF.

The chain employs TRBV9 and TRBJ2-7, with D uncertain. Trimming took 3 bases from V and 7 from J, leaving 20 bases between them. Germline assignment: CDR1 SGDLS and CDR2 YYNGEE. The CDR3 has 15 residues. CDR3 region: CASSANSISVAEQYF. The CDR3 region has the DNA TGTGCCAGCAGCGCCAATAGTATAAGCGTCGCTGAGCAGTACTTC.

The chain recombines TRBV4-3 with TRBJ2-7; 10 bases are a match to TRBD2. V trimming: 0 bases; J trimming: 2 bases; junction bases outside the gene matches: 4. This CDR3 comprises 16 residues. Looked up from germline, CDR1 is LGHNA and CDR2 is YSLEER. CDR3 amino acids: CASSQETSGGAYEQYF. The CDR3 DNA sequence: TGCGCCAGCAGCCAAGAAACCAGCGGGGGGGCCTACGAGCAGTACTTC.

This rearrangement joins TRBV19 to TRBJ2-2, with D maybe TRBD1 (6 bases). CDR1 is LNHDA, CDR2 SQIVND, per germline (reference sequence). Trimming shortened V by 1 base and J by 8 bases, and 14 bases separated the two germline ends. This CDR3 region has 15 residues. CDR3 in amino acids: CASSIGPQGGGELFF. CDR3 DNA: TGTGCCAGTAGTATAGGTCCACAGGGCGGGGGGGAGCTGTTTTTT.

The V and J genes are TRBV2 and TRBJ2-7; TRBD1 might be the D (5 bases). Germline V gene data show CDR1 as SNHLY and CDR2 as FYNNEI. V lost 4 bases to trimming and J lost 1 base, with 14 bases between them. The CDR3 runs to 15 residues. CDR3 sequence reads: CASSADSSGSYEQYF. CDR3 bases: TGTGCCAGCAGTGCCGACAGTTCTGGGTCCTACGAGCAGTACTTC.

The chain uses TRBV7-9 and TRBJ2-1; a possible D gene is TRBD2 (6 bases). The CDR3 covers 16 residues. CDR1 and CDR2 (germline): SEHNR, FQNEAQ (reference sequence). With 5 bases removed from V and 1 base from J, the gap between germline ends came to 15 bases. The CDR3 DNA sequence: TGTGCCAGCAGCCTCGGGGTTAGCGGATCCTACAATGAGCAGTTCTTC. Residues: CASSLGVSGSYNEQFF.

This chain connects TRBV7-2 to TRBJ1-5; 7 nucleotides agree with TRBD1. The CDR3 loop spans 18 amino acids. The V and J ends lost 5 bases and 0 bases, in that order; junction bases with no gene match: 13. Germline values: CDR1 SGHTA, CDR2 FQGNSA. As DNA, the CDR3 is TGTGCCAGCAGCCCTGCGTGGGGGGACAGCTATAGCAATCAGCCCCAGCATTTT. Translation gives CASSPAWGDSYSNQPQHF.

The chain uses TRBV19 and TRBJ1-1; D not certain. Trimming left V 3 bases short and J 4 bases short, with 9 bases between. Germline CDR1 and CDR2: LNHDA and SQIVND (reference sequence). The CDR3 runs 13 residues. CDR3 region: CASSITESTEAFF. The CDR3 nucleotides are TGTGCCAGTAGTATTACGGAGAGCACTGAAGCTTTCTTT.

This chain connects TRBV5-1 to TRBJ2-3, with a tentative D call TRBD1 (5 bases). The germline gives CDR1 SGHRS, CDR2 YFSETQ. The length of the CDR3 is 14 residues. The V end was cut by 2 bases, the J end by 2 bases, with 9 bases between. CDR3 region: CASSFGAATDTQYF. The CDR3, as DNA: TGCGCCAGCAGCTTTGGGGCGGCCACAGATACGCAGTATTTT.

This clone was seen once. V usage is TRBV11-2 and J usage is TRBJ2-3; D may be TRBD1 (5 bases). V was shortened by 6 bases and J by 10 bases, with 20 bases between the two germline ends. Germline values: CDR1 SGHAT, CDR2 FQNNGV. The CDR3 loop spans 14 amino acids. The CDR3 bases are TGTGCCAGCAGTTTTACAGGTTTTGGGGCTGCGCAGTATTTT. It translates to CASSFTGFGAAQYF.

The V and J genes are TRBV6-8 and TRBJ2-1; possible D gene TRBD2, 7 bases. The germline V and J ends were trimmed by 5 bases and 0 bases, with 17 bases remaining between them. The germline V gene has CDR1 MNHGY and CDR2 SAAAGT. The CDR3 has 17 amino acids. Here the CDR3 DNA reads TGTGCCAGCAGTCGGGACAAGCGGGGAGGCTCCTACAATGAGCAGTTCTTC. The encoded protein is CASSRDKRGGSYNEQFF.

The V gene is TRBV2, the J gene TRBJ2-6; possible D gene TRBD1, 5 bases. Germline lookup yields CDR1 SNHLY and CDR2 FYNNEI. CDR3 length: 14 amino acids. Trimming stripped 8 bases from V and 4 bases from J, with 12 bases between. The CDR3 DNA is TGTGCCAGCGCTAGGGGTACCGGGGCCAACGTCCTGACTTTC. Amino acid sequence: CASARGTGANVLTF.

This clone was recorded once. The CDR3 bases are TGCAGCGTAGGGACTAGCGGGAGTTTCAACGAGCAGTTCTTC. Translated: CSVGTSGSFNEQFF. The V gene is TRBV29-1, the J gene TRBJ2-1; 14 nucleotides match TRBD2. Unmatched junction bases numbered 8, after V lost 6 bases and J lost 10 bases. CDR3 length: 14 residues. Germline V gives CDR1 SQVTM, CDR2 ANQGSEA.

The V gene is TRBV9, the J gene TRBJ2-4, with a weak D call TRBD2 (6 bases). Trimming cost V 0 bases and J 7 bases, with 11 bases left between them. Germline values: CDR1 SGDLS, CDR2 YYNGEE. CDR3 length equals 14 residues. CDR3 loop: CASSVDQEGNIQYF. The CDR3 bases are TGTGCCAGCAGCGTAGATCAGGAGGGGAACATTCAGTACTTC. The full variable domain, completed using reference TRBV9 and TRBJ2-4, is DSGVTQTPKHLITATGQRVTLRCSPRSGDLSVYWYQQSLDQGLQFLIQYYNGEERAKGNILERFSAQQFPDLHSELNLSSLELGDSALYFCASSVDQEGNIQYFGAGTRLSVL.

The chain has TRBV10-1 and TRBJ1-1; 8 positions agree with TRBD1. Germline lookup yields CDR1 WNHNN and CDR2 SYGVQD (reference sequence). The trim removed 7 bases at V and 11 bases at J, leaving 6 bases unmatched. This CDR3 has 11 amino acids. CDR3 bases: TGCGCCAGCAAGCAGGGGGCTGGGGCTTTCTTT. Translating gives CASKQGAGAFF.

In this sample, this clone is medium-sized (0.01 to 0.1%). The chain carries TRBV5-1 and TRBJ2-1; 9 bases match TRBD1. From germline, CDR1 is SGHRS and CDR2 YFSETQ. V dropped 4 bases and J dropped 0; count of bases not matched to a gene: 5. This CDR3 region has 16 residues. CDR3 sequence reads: CASSEGQGSSYNEQFF. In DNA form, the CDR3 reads TGCGCCAGCAGCGAGGGACAGGGAAGCTCCTACAATGAGCAGTTCTTC.

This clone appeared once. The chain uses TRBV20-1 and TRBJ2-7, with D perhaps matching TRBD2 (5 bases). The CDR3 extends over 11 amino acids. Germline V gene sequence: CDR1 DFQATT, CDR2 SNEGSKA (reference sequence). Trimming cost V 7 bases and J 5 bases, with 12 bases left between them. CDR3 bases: TGCAGTGTCATGCGGCGGGACGAGCAGTACTTC. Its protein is CSVMRRDEQYF.

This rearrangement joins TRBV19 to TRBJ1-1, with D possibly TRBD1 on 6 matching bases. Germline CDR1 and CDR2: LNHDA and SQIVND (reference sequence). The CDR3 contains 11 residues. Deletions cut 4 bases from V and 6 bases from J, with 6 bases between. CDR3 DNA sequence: TGTGCCAGTAGTACAGGGGCTGAAGCTTTCTTT. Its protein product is CASSTGAEAFF.

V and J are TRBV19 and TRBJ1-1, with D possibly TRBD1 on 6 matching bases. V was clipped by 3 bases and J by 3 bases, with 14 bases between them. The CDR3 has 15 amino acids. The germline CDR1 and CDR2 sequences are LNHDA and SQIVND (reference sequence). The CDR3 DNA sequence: TGTGCCAGTAGTATCCAGCCTCGGACAGACACTGAAGCTTTCTTT. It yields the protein CASSIQPRTDTEAFF.

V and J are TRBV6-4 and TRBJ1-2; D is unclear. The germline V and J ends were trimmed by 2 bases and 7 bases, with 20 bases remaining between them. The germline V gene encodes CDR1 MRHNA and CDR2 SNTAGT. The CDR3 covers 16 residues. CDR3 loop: CASSDSGSSGFAGYTF. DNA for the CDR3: TGTGCCAGCAGTGACAGCGGGAGTTCGGGCTTTGCTGGCTACACCTTC.

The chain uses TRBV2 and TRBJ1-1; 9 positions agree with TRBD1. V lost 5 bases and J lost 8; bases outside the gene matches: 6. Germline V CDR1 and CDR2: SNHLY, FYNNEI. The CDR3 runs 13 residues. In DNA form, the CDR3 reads TGTGCCAGCAGTTGGGACAGGGCTGGGGAAGCTTTCTTT. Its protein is CASSWDRAGEAFF.

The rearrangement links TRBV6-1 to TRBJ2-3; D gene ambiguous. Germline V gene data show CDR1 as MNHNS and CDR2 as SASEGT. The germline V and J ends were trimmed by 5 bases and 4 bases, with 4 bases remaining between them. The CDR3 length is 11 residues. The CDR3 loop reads CASSQADTQYF. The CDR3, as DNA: TGTGCCAGCAGTCAGGCAGATACGCAGTATTTT.